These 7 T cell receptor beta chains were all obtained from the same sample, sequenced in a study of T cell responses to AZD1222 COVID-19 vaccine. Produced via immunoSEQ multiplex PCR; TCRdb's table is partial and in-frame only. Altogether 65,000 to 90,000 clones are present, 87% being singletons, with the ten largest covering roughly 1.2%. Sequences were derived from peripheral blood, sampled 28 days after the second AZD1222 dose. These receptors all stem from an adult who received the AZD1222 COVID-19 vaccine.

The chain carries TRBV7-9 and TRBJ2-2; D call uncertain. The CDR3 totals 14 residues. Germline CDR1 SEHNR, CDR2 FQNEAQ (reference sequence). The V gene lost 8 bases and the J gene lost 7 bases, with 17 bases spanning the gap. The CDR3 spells CASSGYHEGGELFF. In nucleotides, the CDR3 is TGTGCCAGCTCCGGGTACCACGAAGGCGGGGAGCTGTTTTTT.

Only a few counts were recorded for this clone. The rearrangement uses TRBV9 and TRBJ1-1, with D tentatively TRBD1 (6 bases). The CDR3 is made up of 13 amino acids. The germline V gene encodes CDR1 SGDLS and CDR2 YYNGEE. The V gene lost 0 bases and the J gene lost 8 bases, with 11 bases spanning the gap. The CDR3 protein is CASSVDGQREAFF. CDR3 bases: TGTGCCAGCAGCGTAGATGGACAGAGAGAAGCTTTCTTT. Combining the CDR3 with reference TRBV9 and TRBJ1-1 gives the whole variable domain DSGVTQTPKHLITATGQRVTLRCSPRSGDLSVYWYQQSLDQGLQFLIQYYNGEERAKGNILERFSAQQFPDLHSELNLSSLELGDSALYFCASSVDGQREAFFGQGTRLTVV.

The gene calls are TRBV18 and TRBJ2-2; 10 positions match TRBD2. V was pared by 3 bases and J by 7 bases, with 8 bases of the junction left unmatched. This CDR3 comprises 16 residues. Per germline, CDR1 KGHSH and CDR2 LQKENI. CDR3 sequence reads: CASSPGSGRTNGELFF. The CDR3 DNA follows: TGTGCCAGCTCACCGGGTAGCGGGAGGACGAACGGGGAGCTGTTTTTT.

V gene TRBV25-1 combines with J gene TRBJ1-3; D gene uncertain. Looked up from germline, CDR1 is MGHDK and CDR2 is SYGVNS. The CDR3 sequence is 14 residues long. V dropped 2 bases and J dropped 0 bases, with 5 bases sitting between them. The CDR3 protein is CASSEVNSGNTIYF. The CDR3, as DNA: TGTGCCAGCAGTGAAGTGAACTCTGGAAACACCATATATTTT.

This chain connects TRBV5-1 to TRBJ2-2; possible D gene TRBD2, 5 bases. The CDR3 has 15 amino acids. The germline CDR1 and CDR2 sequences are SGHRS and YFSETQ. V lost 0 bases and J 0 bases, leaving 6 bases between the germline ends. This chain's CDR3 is CASSLGSANTGELFF. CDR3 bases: TGCGCCAGCAGCTTGGGTAGCGCGAACACCGGGGAGCTGTTTTTT.

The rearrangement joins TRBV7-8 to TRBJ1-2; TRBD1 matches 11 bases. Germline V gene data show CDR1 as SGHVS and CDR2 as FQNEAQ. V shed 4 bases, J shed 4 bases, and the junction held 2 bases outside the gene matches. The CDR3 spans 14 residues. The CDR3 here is CASSSGQGGYGYTF. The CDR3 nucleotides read TGTGCCAGCAGCTCGGGACAGGGGGGCTATGGCTACACCTTC.

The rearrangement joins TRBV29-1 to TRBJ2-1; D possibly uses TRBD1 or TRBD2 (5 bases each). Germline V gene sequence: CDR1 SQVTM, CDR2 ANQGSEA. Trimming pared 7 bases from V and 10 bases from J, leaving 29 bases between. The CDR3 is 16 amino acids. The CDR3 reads CSALVLARGALYEQFF. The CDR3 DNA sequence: TGCAGCGCGTTGGTTCTAGCCCGAGGGGCTCTTTACGAGCAGTTCTTC.